The present entry profiles one T cell receptor beta chain with its context. The repertoire was sequenced with immunoSEQ multiplex PCR; TCRdb's copy has only in-frame clones and lacks some. The sample includes 150,000 to 200,000 clones, less than 90% of them seen just once. The sample belongs to a study of blood T cell repertoires in COVID-19. The overall study: There were acute and convalescent COVID-19 samples, and they came from the United States, Italy and Spain. The cDNA or gDNA used as material had been derived from T cells, B-cell-depleted T cells, or PBMCs.

CDR3 length equals 15 residues. Trimming left V 4 bases short and J 1 base short, with 11 bases between. Germline CDR1 MNHEY, CDR2 SVGEGT. Sequencing was performed on peripheral blood. J is TRBJ2-1 and V is TRBV6-2 or TRBV6-3; D call uncertain. The TCR sequence derives from a woman between 65 and 79 years old with acute or convalescent COVID-19. The CDR3 region has the DNA TGTGCCAGCAGTTCGTTTAAGCGATCCTACAATGAGCAGTTCTTC. Its protein product is CASSSFKRSYNEQFF.